What follows is one T cell receptor (beta chain) and its context. What this receptor recognizes is not known. The input lacks base qualities; no much larger clone sits a single base away. This specimen's treatment or condition label, per the study, means: allogeneic hematopoietic cell transplantation with graft depleted of TCRalphabeta T cells and CD19 B cells. Transplant recipients were children who received TCRalphabeta/CD19-depleted allogeneic hematopoietic cell grafts. V is shortened by 0 bases, J by 2 bases, and the region joining them spans 8 bases. The CDR3 runs 15 amino acids, cysteine and phenylalanine included. CDR3 DNA is the only sequence kept; it has 45 bases, read in frame from the first base. Reading the germline V gene (reference sequence) gives CDR1 SEHNR and CDR2 FQNEAQ. This sample was taken from a study of T-cell reconstitution after alpha-beta-depleted transplantation in children (TCRdb year 2016). A note on the overall study: The study quantitatively tracked T-cell immune reconstitution after TCRalphabeta/CD19-depleted allogeneic hematopoietic cell transplantation in children using TCR repertoire profiling. General findings and caveats noted by the study authors: Over subsequent months, a decline in hyperexpanded clone frequencies was noted, and after one year, T-cell counts and TCRbeta diversity were mostly ascribed to newly produced T cells. The apparently early recovery of alphabetaT-cell counts about two months after transplant reportedly depended on only several hundred rapidly expanded clones that came from non-depleted graft cells. The high TCRbeta diversity at day 60 in some patients was ascribed to recipient T cells and intrathymic progenitors that had survived conditioning.

Library preparation used PCR. Data came from an Illumina HiSeq 2500. TCR library preparation used molecular barcoding, with unique molecular identifiers applied to normalize quantification of the TCRbeta repertoire. TCRdb trimmed the raw reads at Q25, called clones with MiXCR and kept productive beta chains. Identical CDR3 proteins give one entry, which carries the most common genes and DNA. This sample has 250,000 to 400,000 distinct CDR3 sequences in its table, and around 25% of those were observed once. The ten largest clones represent 9.5% to 12% of the sample. This receptor was obtained from a male patient aged 10 to 17 who had a stem cell transplant for acute lymphoblastic leukemia, so the T cells may come from the graft donor. Sample: PBMCs, mostly from graft donor cells, taken 180 days after TCRalphabeta/CD19-depleted stem cell transplant. The chain couples TRBV7-9 to TRBJ2-1; no D gene call is confident. The CDR3 protein sequence reads: CASSLALVTYNEQFF. The DNA sequence follows: TGTGCCAGCAGCTTAGCGCTTGTTACCTACAATGAGCAGTTCTTC. The CDR3, completed at both ends by the reference TRBV7-9 and TRBJ2-1 genes, gives the full variable domain DTGVSQNPRHKITKRGQNVTFRCDPISEHNRLYWYRQTLGQGPEFLTYFQNEAQLEKSRLLSDRFSAERPKGSFSTLEIQRTEQGDSAMYLCASSLALVTYNEQFFGPGTRLTVL.